Sequencing of this TCR beta chain was carried out in a study of metastatic and nonmetastatic thyroid tumors. Until they underwent thyroid surgery, no patient had received any treatment. This clone was observed once. V lost 4 bases and J lost 4; bases outside the gene matches: 4. Germline values: CDR1 LGHDT, CDR2 YNNKEL (reference sequence). CDR3 length: 13 amino acids. Using MiXCR, TCRdb re-called clones from the PCR reads. The sample shows about 69,000 clones, 14% of them seen only once. This clonotype was sampled from a male donor with papillary thyroid cancer or a benign thyroid nodule (not recorded which). Some clones in this sample may be carry-over from other donors' samples. The chain is built from TRBV3-1 and TRBJ2-7; 7 bases are shared with TRBD2. Sequenced material: blood. This CDR3 reads CASSPLGGYEQYF. The CDR3 region has the DNA TGTGCCAGCAGCCCGCTGGGGGGGTACGAGCAGTACTTC.